This is a list of T cell receptor beta chains from one sample in a study of T cell responses to AZD1222 COVID-19 vaccine. Profiling relied on immunoSEQ multiplex PCR, and the TCRdb table lists in-frame clones only, not all of them. In the table there are about 94,000 clones, 70% to 90% of which are singletons. Here the sequenced sample was peripheral blood, taken on day 0 of AZD1222 vaccination. These TCRs come from an adult in good health. Both conserved end residues are part of each CDR3. A D gene is named only where the DNA matches it firmly. Size is omitted from some rows. Given values are once, few, many or a class for expanded clones.

>TRBV10-1|TRBJ2-1|.|.
CASRYSLSGDEQFF
TGCGCCAGCAGATACAGTCTTTCTGGCGATGAGCAGTTCTTC
>TRBV6-5|TRBJ2-5|once|TRBD2
CASSYGRGGRETQYF
TGTGCCAGCAGTTACGGGCGGGGGGGCAGAGAGACCCAGTACTTC
>TRBV14|TRBJ1-2|few|.
CASSGQVGRIDYTF
TGTGCCAGCAGCGGGCAAGTGGGCAGGATAGACTACACCTTC
>TRBV7-9|TRBJ2-6|.|.
CAIPKSGANVLTF
TGTGCCATTCCTAAGTCTGGGGCCAACGTCCTGACTTTC
>TRBV2|TRBJ2-2|once|.
CASSDLGYANTGELFF
TGTGCCAGCAGTGACTTGGGTTACGCGAACACCGGGGAGCTGTTTTTT
>TRBV27|TRBJ2-7|.|.
CASIKGYEQYF
TGTGCCAGCATTAAGGGCTACGAGCAGTACTTC
>TRBV21-1|TRBJ1-1|.|.
CASSSRGGRDTEAFF
TGTGCCAGCAGCAGCAGGGGAGGTAGGGACACTGAAGCTTTCTTT
>TRBV29-1|TRBJ2-1|.|.
CSVEVVRGMVEQFF
TGCAGCGTTGAAGTGGTTCGCGGTATGGTGGAGCAGTTCTTC
>TRBV27|TRBJ1-3|.|.
CASSFRGDTIYF
TGTGCCAGCAGTTTCAGGGGTGACACCATATATTTT
>TRBV25-1|TRBJ2-3|.|.
CASSDGFVVGGRSDTQYF
TGTGCCAGCAGTGATGGTTTTGTAGTTGGGGGTCGATCAGATACGCAGTATTTT
>TRBV3-1/TRBV3-2|TRBJ1-6|.|.
CASSPFERSPLHF
TGTGCCAGCAGCCCCTTCGAAAGATCACCCCTCCACTTT
>TRBV10-3|TRBJ2-7|.|TRBD2
CAITPSGARGEQYF
TGTGCCATCACCCCCAGCGGGGCAAGAGGAGAGCAGTACTTC
>TRBV5-1|TRBJ1-5|once|TRBD1
CASSHGTGNQPQHF
TGCGCCAGCAGCCACGGGACAGGGAATCAGCCCCAGCATTTT
>TRBV7-9|TRBJ2-3|.|TRBD2
CASSIRRLAGGPPDTQYF
TGTGCCAGCAGCATCAGGAGACTAGCGGGGGGGCCGCCAGATACGCAGTATTTT
>TRBV9|TRBJ2-3|few|TRBD2
CASSVVSGGSTDTQYF
TGTGCCAGCAGCGTAGTTAGCGGGGGCTCCACAGATACGCAGTATTTT
>TRBV15|TRBJ2-1|.|TRBD1
CATSRGGQGDNEQFF
TGTGCCACCAGCAGAGGAGGACAGGGTGACAATGAGCAGTTCTTC
>TRBV19|TRBJ1-1|.|.
CASRNTEAFF
TGTGCCAGTAGGAACACTGAAGCTTTCTTT
>TRBV7-9|TRBJ1-1|.|.
CASSRRDTSSNTEAFF
TGTGCCAGCAGCCGAAGGGACACCTCTTCGAACACTGAAGCTTTCTTT
>TRBV9|TRBJ2-7|.|.
CASSVAGGWEQYF
TGTGCCAGCAGCGTAGCTGGGGGGTGGGAGCAGTACTTC
>TRBV5-1|TRBJ1-1|.|TRBD1
CASSSDRVTEAFF
TGCGCCAGCAGCTCCGACAGGGTCACTGAAGCTTTCTTT
>TRBV19|TRBJ2-1|.|TRBD1
CASGTGTQLAYNEQFF
TGTGCTTCCGGGACAGGGACCCAGCTCGCCTACAATGAGCAGTTCTTC
>TRBV3-1/TRBV3-2|TRBJ2-7|.|TRBD1
CASSQEQQGAGEQYF
TGTGCCAGCAGCCAAGAACAACAGGGGGCGGGTGAGCAGTACTTC
>TRBV28|TRBJ2-5|.|.
CASSFRGGGEETQYF
TGTGCCAGCAGTTTTCGAGGGGGAGGGGAAGAGACCCAGTACTTC
>TRBV4-1|TRBJ2-3|.|TRBD1
CASSQARDSPTDTQYF
TGCGCCAGCAGCCAGGCTCGGGACAGCCCCACAGATACGCAGTATTTT
>TRBV11-2|TRBJ2-7|.|.
CASSLDLIGGEQYF
TGTGCCAGCAGCTTAGATCTCATAGGGGGCGAGCAGTACTTC
>TRBV19|TRBJ1-3|.|.
CASSISRTDSPRNTIYF
TGTGCCAGTAGTATATCCCGGACGGATTCTCCGAGAAACACCATATATTTT
>TRBV9|TRBJ1-4|.|TRBD1
CASSSRGWLTNEKLFF
TGTGCCAGCAGCTCCAGGGGGTGGCTAACTAATGAAAAACTGTTTTTT
>TRBV9|TRBJ1-1|.|TRBD1
CASSGGDRQTSEAFF
TGTGCCAGCAGCGGGGGGGACAGGCAAACCTCTGAAGCTTTCTTT
>TRBV9|TRBJ2-3|.|TRBD2
CASSGLAGPTDTQYF
TGTGCCAGCAGCGGCTTAGCGGGACCAACAGATACGCAGTATTTT
>TRBV30|TRBJ1-6|.|.
CAWSVGSPLHF
TGTGCCTGGAGTGTCGGGTCACCCCTCCACTTT
>TRBV20-1|TRBJ2-3|.|.
CSASPLIGSTDTQYF
TGCAGTGCTAGTCCCCTGATAGGAAGCACAGATACGCAGTATTTT
>TRBV6-5|TRBJ1-5|.|.
CGGGGFSNQPQHF
TGTGGGGGGGGAGGCTTTAGCAATCAGCCCCAGCATTTT
>TRBV27|TRBJ1-1|once|.
CASRVTSGALGTEAFF
TGTGCCAGCAGAGTGACCTCGGGGGCTTTGGGCACTGAAGCTTTCTTT
>TRBV24-1|TRBJ2-1|.|.
CATSDTYREEEQFF
TGTGCCACCAGTGATACATACAGGGAGGAGGAGCAGTTCTTC
>TRBV7-2|TRBJ1-6|.|.
CASSPHGTGNNSPLHF
TGTGCCAGCAGCCCCCACGGGACGGGCAATAATTCACCCCTCCACTTT
>TRBV15|TRBJ2-5|.|TRBD2
CATSALGLAGVGNQETQYF
TGTGCCACCAGCGCGTTGGGACTAGCGGGGGTGGGTAACCAAGAGACCCAGTACTTC
>TRBV9|TRBJ2-7|.|.
CASSPQGGYEQYF
TGTGCCAGCAGCCCCCAGGGCGGATACGAGCAGTACTTC
>TRBV6-1|TRBJ1-4|.|.
CASSESWAGNEKLFF
TGTGCCAGCAGTGAATCGTGGGCGGGTAATGAAAAACTGTTTTTT
>TRBV19|TRBJ1-2|.|.
CASSPSLPGPGLYGYTF
TGTGCCAGTAGTCCAAGCCTGCCGGGACCGGGTTTATATGGCTACACCTTC
>TRBV7-3|TRBJ1-1|few|.
CASSPSATNTEAFF
TGTGCCAGCAGCCCTTCAGCTACCAACACTGAAGCTTTCTTT
>TRBV9|TRBJ1-1|.|TRBD1
CASSAQGGYSEAFF
TGTGCCAGCAGCGCACAGGGGGGATATTCTGAAGCTTTCTTT
>TRBV7-3|TRBJ1-1|.|.
CASSRDALNTEAFF
TGTGCCAGCAGCCGTGACGCCCTGAACACTGAAGCTTTCTTT
>TRBV18|TRBJ1-1|once|.
CASSPARGEDTEAFF
TGTGCCAGCTCACCAGCCAGGGGAGAGGACACTGAAGCTTTCTTT
>TRBV4-1|TRBJ1-1|.|TRBD1
CASSQTGMNTEAFF
TGCGCCAGCAGCCAGACAGGGATGAACACTGAAGCTTTCTTT
>TRBV7-2|TRBJ1-6|.|.
CASSSAKGLTPLHF
TGTGCCAGCAGCTCGGCAAAAGGGTTGACACCCCTCCACTTT
>TRBV25-1|TRBJ1-1|once|.
CASREHMATEAFF
TGTGCCAGCAGAGAGCACATGGCCACTGAAGCTTTCTTT
>TRBV3-1/TRBV3-2|TRBJ1-5|once|.
CASSQVRGQPQHF
TGTGCCAGCAGCCAAGTAAGGGGTCAGCCCCAGCATTTT
>TRBV6-6|TRBJ1-5|.|TRBD1
CASSDRVQPQHF
TGTGCCAGCAGTGACAGGGTCCAGCCCCAGCATTTT
>TRBV21-1|TRBJ1-6|.|.
CASSKSGVANSPLHF
TGTGCCAGCAGCAAATCGGGGGTAGCCAATTCACCCCTCCACTTT
>TRBV7-9|TRBJ1-4|.|.
CASRTDEKLFF
TGTGCCAGCAGAACCGATGAAAAACTGTTTTTT
>TRBV6-6|TRBJ1-3|few|.
CASSRGTYTPGNTIYF
TGTGCCAGCAGTCGAGGGACGTACACCCCTGGAAACACCATATATTTT
>TRBV7-2|TRBJ2-2|.|TRBD2
CASSLRTSGVGTGELFF
TGTGCCAGCAGCTTAAGGACTAGCGGGGTTGGCACCGGGGAGCTGTTTTTT
>TRBV7-6|TRBJ1-4|.|.
CASTRGRGMEKLFF
TGTGCCAGCACCCGCGGCCGGGGGATGGAAAAACTGTTTTTT
>TRBV7-2|TRBJ2-2|.|.
CASSSLSTGELFF
TGTGCCAGCAGCTCACTTTCCACCGGGGAGCTGTTTTTT
>TRBV27|TRBJ2-1|once|TRBD1
CASSLTGGGGGEQFF
TGTGCCAGCAGCCTAACAGGGGGCGGTGGAGGTGAGCAGTTCTTC
>TRBV30|TRBJ1-2|.|.
CAWRLSSNYGYTF
TGTGCCTGGAGGCTTTCCTCTAACTATGGCTACACCTTC
>TRBV24-1|TRBJ1-2|.|.
CATSDRDGYTF
TGTGCCACCAGTGACAGGGACGGCTACACCTTC
>TRBV5-1|TRBJ1-4|few|.
CASSSARGNEKLFF
TGCGCCAGCAGCTCCGCAAGGGGTAATGAAAAACTGTTTTTT
>TRBV21-1|TRBJ1-1|.|.
CASSKFFGIKDTEAFF
TGTGCCAGCAGCAAATTCTTCGGAATTAAGGACACTGAAGCTTTCTTT
>TRBV3-1/TRBV3-2|TRBJ2-7|once|.
CASSQDRAGGREQYF
TGTGCCAGCAGCCAAGATAGGGCCGGAGGGAGGGAGCAGTACTTC